This is a list of T cell receptor beta chains from one sample in a study of beta chain features in type 1 diabetes. Sequenced by immunoSEQ multiplex PCR; TCRdb stores in-frame clones only, minus some. The table shows roughly 350,000 clones, with approximately 9.9% occurring only once. The specimen sequenced was naive CD4+ T cells from blood. The source is a woman under 40 in good health. CDR3s include the opening cysteine and the closing phenylalanine or tryptophan. D genes are given only for firm matches. Rows give clone size only sometimes, using once, few, many, or a class for an expanded clone.

j_call: TRBJ2-3
clone_size: few
v_call: TRBV7-3
d_call: TRBD1
cdr3_nt: TGTGCCAGCAGCCCCACAGGGGGCTCGGGGCGAAATACGCAGTATTTT
cdr3_aa: CASSPTGGSGRNTQYF

j_call: TRBJ2-5
clone_size: few
v_call: TRBV5-5
d_call: .
cdr3_nt: TGTGCCAGCAGCCCCGGGACTTGGGAGGAGACCCAGTACTTC
cdr3_aa: CASSPGTWEETQYF

j_call: TRBJ2-1
clone_size: .
v_call: TRBV18
d_call: .
cdr3_nt: TGTGCCAGCTCACCAACACAGGGAACGTACAATGAGCAGTTCTTC
cdr3_aa: CASSPTQGTYNEQFF

j_call: TRBJ1-5
clone_size: .
v_call: TRBV7-2
d_call: .
cdr3_nt: TGTGCCAGCAGCCTCGATCGGGGGAGCAATCAGCCCCAGCATTTT
cdr3_aa: CASSLDRGSNQPQHF

j_call: TRBJ1-5
clone_size: .
v_call: TRBV6-5
d_call: .
cdr3_nt: TGTGCCAGCAGTTATGACAGATACAATCAGCCCCAGCATTTT
cdr3_aa: CASSYDRYNQPQHF

j_call: TRBJ2-3
clone_size: once
v_call: TRBV30
d_call: .
cdr3_nt: TGTGCCTGGAGTGAGCACAGCACAGATACGCAGTATTTT
cdr3_aa: CAWSEHSTDTQYF

j_call: TRBJ1-2
clone_size: few
v_call: TRBV19
d_call: TRBD1
cdr3_nt: TGTGCCAGTAGTCCGGACAGGGTAGGAGGCTACACCTTC
cdr3_aa: CASSPDRVGGYTF

j_call: TRBJ1-2
clone_size: .
v_call: TRBV28
d_call: .
cdr3_nt: TGTGCCAGCAGTCGCTCCGGACTAAACTATGGCTACACCTTC
cdr3_aa: CASSRSGLNYGYTF

j_call: TRBJ2-1
clone_size: few
v_call: TRBV30
d_call: TRBD1
cdr3_nt: TGTGCCTGGAGTGTAATAGGACAGGTGAACAATGAGCAGTTCTTC
cdr3_aa: CAWSVIGQVNNEQFF

j_call: TRBJ2-5
clone_size: .
v_call: TRBV14
d_call: .
cdr3_nt: TGTGCCAGCAGCCAAGCGGACAGCCAAGAGACCCAGTACTTC
cdr3_aa: CASSQADSQETQYF

j_call: TRBJ2-3
clone_size: .
v_call: TRBV15
d_call: TRBD2
cdr3_nt: TGTGCCACCAGCAGTGGGAAACTAGCGGGAGTTGATACGCAGTATTTT
cdr3_aa: CATSSGKLAGVDTQYF

j_call: TRBJ2-7
clone_size: few
v_call: TRBV29-1
d_call: .
cdr3_nt: TGCAGCGTTCAGAGGAATTCCCCCTACGAGCAGTACTTC
cdr3_aa: CSVQRNSPYEQYF

j_call: TRBJ1-1
clone_size: few
v_call: TRBV29-1
d_call: .
cdr3_nt: TGCAGCGTTGATCGGGTGTTGAACACTGAAGCTTTCTTT
cdr3_aa: CSVDRVLNTEAFF

j_call: TRBJ1-2
clone_size: .
v_call: TRBV27
d_call: .
cdr3_nt: TGTGCCAGCAGTTTGATCCCAGGATCCCACTACACCTTC
cdr3_aa: CASSLIPGSHYTF

j_call: TRBJ1-2
clone_size: .
v_call: TRBV6-5
d_call: TRBD1
cdr3_nt: TGTGCCAGCAGACTGACAGGGAACTATGGCTACACCTTC
cdr3_aa: CASRLTGNYGYTF

j_call: TRBJ2-2
clone_size: few
v_call: TRBV14
d_call: .
cdr3_nt: TGTGCCAGCAGCCCTACGAACACCGGGGAGCTGTTTTTT
cdr3_aa: CASSPTNTGELFF

j_call: TRBJ2-1
clone_size: .
v_call: TRBV14
d_call: TRBD2
cdr3_nt: TGTGCCAGCAGCCAAGATATCTTAGCGGGCACCTACAATGAGCAGTTCTTC
cdr3_aa: CASSQDILAGTYNEQFF

j_call: TRBJ1-2
clone_size: few
v_call: TRBV6-1
d_call: TRBD1
cdr3_nt: TGTGCCAGCAGTGCCGGGACAGGCCAGCGCTACACCTTC
cdr3_aa: CASSAGTGQRYTF

j_call: TRBJ2-3
clone_size: .
v_call: TRBV28
d_call: .
cdr3_nt: TGTGCCAGCAGTTCCCCGGGTCGAAGCACAGATACGCAGTATTTT
cdr3_aa: CASSSPGRSTDTQYF

j_call: TRBJ1-1
clone_size: few
v_call: TRBV30
d_call: TRBD1
cdr3_nt: TGTGCCTGGAGTACCCAGGGGGACACTGAAGCTTTCTTT
cdr3_aa: CAWSTQGDTEAFF

j_call: TRBJ1-4
clone_size: .
v_call: TRBV4-3
d_call: TRBD1
cdr3_nt: TGCGCCAGCAGCCTGTGGACAGGGGGAAACGAAAAACTGTTTTTT
cdr3_aa: CASSLWTGGNEKLFF

j_call: TRBJ2-1
clone_size: few
v_call: TRBV29-1
d_call: TRBD2
cdr3_nt: TGCAGCGTTGCCTCTAGCGGTTATTACAATGAGCAGTTCTTC
cdr3_aa: CSVASSGYYNEQFF

j_call: TRBJ2-1
clone_size: .
v_call: TRBV6-5
d_call: .
cdr3_nt: TGTGCCAGCAGGCCTAGCCACAATGAGCAGTTCTTC
cdr3_aa: CASRPSHNEQFF

j_call: TRBJ2-4
clone_size: .
v_call: TRBV7-9
d_call: TRBD2
cdr3_nt: TGTGCCAGCAGCAGCGGACTAGCGGGAGCCAAAAACATTCAGTACTTC
cdr3_aa: CASSSGLAGAKNIQYF

j_call: TRBJ1-2
clone_size: .
v_call: TRBV27
d_call: .
cdr3_nt: TGTGCCAGCAGTTCCGCCAACGCGGGCTACACCTTC
cdr3_aa: CASSSANAGYTF

j_call: TRBJ1-2
clone_size: few
v_call: TRBV28
d_call: .
cdr3_nt: TGTGCCAGCGCGATCCGGGGCTATGGCTACACCTTC
cdr3_aa: CASAIRGYGYTF

j_call: TRBJ2-7
clone_size: few
v_call: TRBV7-2
d_call: .
cdr3_nt: TGTGCCAGCAGCTACTACTACGAGCAGTACTTC
cdr3_aa: CASSYYYEQYF

j_call: TRBJ2-7
clone_size: few
v_call: TRBV14
d_call: .
cdr3_nt: TGTGCCAGCAGCCTCACCTACGAGCAGTACTTC
cdr3_aa: CASSLTYEQYF

j_call: TRBJ2-5
clone_size: few
v_call: TRBV7-2
d_call: TRBD2
cdr3_nt: TGTGCCAGCAGCTTCGGCGGGAGGGGGGAGACCCAGTACTTC
cdr3_aa: CASSFGGRGETQYF

j_call: TRBJ2-7
clone_size: few
v_call: TRBV5-1
d_call: TRBD1
cdr3_nt: TGCGCCAGCAGGAGGGGGACAGGGCATGACGAGCAGTACTTC
cdr3_aa: CASRRGTGHDEQYF

j_call: TRBJ1-1
clone_size: few
v_call: TRBV15
d_call: .
cdr3_nt: TGTGCCACCAGAGCGGGTTTGAACACTGAAGCTTTCTTT
cdr3_aa: CATRAGLNTEAFF

j_call: TRBJ2-5
clone_size: few
v_call: TRBV7-3
d_call: TRBD2
cdr3_nt: TGTGCCAGCAGCTTGACTAGCGGCAGCCAAGAGACCCAGTACTTC
cdr3_aa: CASSLTSGSQETQYF

j_call: TRBJ2-1
clone_size: .
v_call: TRBV5-6
d_call: TRBD2
cdr3_nt: TGTGCCAGCAGCCCCCCGGGACTAGCAGTCTACAATGAGCAGTTCTTC
cdr3_aa: CASSPPGLAVYNEQFF

j_call: TRBJ1-5
clone_size: .
v_call: TRBV6-6
d_call: TRBD1
cdr3_nt: TGTGCCAGCAGGGACAGGGGGGGTCAGCCCCAGCATTTT
cdr3_aa: CASRDRGGQPQHF

j_call: TRBJ2-1
clone_size: few
v_call: TRBV7-2
d_call: .
cdr3_nt: TGTGCCAGCGGACCTTGGCGGGAAAGGGGCGATGAGCAGTTCTTC
cdr3_aa: CASGPWRERGDEQFF

j_call: TRBJ2-1
clone_size: .
v_call: TRBV9
d_call: .
cdr3_nt: TGTGCCAGCAGCCCCCGGGGCGGGAACCCAACCTACAATGAGCAGTTCTTC
cdr3_aa: CASSPRGGNPTYNEQFF

j_call: TRBJ2-7
clone_size: few
v_call: TRBV20-1
d_call: .
cdr3_nt: TGCAGTGCTAGAGATTACTACGAGCAGTACTTC
cdr3_aa: CSARDYYEQYF

j_call: TRBJ2-3
clone_size: few
v_call: TRBV28
d_call: TRBD2
cdr3_nt: TGTGCCAGCAGTACTAGCGTCGGAATCACAGATACGCAGTATTTT
cdr3_aa: CASSTSVGITDTQYF

j_call: TRBJ2-7
clone_size: few
v_call: TRBV11-2
d_call: TRBD1
cdr3_nt: TGTGCCAGCAGCGTCACGGGACAGAGCTCGACCGAGCAGTACTTC
cdr3_aa: CASSVTGQSSTEQYF

j_call: TRBJ1-1
clone_size: .
v_call: TRBV25-1
d_call: .
cdr3_nt: TGTGCCAGCAGATTGGACAGTTATATGAACACTGAAGCTTTCTTT
cdr3_aa: CASRLDSYMNTEAFF

j_call: TRBJ1-1
clone_size: few
v_call: TRBV18
d_call: TRBD1
cdr3_nt: TGTGCCAGCTCAGGAACCCAGGGGGACACTGAAGCTTTCTTT
cdr3_aa: CASSGTQGDTEAFF

j_call: TRBJ1-1
clone_size: .
v_call: TRBV14
d_call: .
cdr3_nt: TGTGCCAGCAGCCACGGGGGGAACACTGAAGCTTTCTTT
cdr3_aa: CASSHGGNTEAFF

j_call: TRBJ2-5
clone_size: few
v_call: TRBV7-2
d_call: TRBD2
cdr3_nt: TGTGCCAGCAGCGCCCACGAGGGGCGGGGGGAGACCCAGTACTTC
cdr3_aa: CASSAHEGRGETQYF

j_call: TRBJ2-7
clone_size: .
v_call: TRBV7-9
d_call: TRBD2
cdr3_nt: TGTGCCAGCAGCCGCCTAGCGGGAGTGTCCTACGAGCAGTACTTC
cdr3_aa: CASSRLAGVSYEQYF

j_call: TRBJ2-1
clone_size: .
v_call: TRBV7-9
d_call: .
cdr3_nt: TGTGCCAGCAGCTTAGCGAACGGTTACAATGAGCAGTTCTTC
cdr3_aa: CASSLANGYNEQFF

j_call: TRBJ2-7
clone_size: .
v_call: TRBV30
d_call: TRBD1
cdr3_nt: TGTGCCTGGCGACCGACAGGGGGTGCTTCCTACGAGCAGTACTTC
cdr3_aa: CAWRPTGGASYEQYF

j_call: TRBJ2-1
clone_size: few
v_call: TRBV29-1
d_call: TRBD2
cdr3_nt: TGCAGCGCCCGGGGGCTAGCGGGAGGCAATGAGCAGTTCTTC
cdr3_aa: CSARGLAGGNEQFF

j_call: TRBJ2-7
clone_size: few
v_call: TRBV9
d_call: .
cdr3_nt: TGTGCCAGCAGCGTAAATGCCAGGCGGGGCTCCTACGAGCAGTACTTC
cdr3_aa: CASSVNARRGSYEQYF

j_call: TRBJ1-4
clone_size: .
v_call: TRBV29-1
d_call: .
cdr3_nt: TGCAGCGTTGTATTTGGGGCCAGTAATGAAAAACTGTTTTTT
cdr3_aa: CSVVFGASNEKLFF

j_call: TRBJ2-5
clone_size: .
v_call: TRBV7-2
d_call: .
cdr3_nt: TGTGCCAGCAGCTTGGCCCTCCTCCGAGAGACCCAGTACTTC
cdr3_aa: CASSLALLRETQYF